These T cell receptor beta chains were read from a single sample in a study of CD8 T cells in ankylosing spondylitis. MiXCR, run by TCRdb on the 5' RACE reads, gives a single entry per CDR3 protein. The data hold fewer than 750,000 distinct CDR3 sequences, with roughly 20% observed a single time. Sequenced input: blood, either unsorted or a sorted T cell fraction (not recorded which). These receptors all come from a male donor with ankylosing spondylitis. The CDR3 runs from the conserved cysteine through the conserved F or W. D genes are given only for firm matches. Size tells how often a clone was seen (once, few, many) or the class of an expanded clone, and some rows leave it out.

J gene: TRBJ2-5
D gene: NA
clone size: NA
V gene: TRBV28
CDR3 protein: CASSLGGQEETQYF
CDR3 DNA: TGTGCCAGCAGTTTGGGGGGGCAGGAAGAGACCCAGTACTTC

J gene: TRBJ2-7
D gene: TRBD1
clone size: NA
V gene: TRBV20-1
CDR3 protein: CSASQGQGAYEQYF
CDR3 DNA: TGCAGTGCTAGTCAGGGACAGGGAGCCTACGAGCAGTACTTC

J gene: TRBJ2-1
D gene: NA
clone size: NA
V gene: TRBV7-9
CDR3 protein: CASSRGASEIYEQFF
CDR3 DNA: TGTGCCAGCAGTAGGGGGGCCAGCGAAATATACGAGCAGTTCTTC

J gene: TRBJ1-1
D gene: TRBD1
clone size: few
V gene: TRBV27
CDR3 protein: CASSSPRGMGTEAFF
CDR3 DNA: TGTGCCAGCAGTTCCCCCAGGGGGATGGGAACTGAAGCTTTCTTT

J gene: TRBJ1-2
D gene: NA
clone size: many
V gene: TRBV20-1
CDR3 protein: CSALGDNLDPTNYGYTF
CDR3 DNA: TGCAGTGCTCTCGGGGACAACCTAGACCCCACTAACTATGGCTACACCTTC

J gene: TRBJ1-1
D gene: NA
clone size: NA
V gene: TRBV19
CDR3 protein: CASSMRGRYTEAFF
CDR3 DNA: TGTGCCAGTAGTATGAGGGGACGATACACTGAAGCTTTCTTT

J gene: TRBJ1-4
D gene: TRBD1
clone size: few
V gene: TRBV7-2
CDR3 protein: CASSPRTGGYEKLFF
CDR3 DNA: TGTGCCAGCAGCCCACGGACAGGGGGATATGAAAAACTGTTTTTT

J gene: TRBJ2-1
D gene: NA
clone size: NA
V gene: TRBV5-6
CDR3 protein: CASSWGEGQYNEQFF
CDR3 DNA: TGTGCCAGCAGCTGGGGGGAGGGACAGTACAATGAGCAGTTCTTC

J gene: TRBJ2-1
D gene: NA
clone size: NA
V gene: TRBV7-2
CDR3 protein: CASSSLAALTRNEQFF
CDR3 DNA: TGTGCCAGCAGCTCATTAGCGGCCCTCACTAGGAATGAGCAGTTCTTC

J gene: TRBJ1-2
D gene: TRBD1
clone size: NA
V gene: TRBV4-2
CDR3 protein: CASSQGEGAWGYTF
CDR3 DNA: TGTGCCAGCAGCCAAGGGGAGGGGGCATGGGGCTACACCTTC

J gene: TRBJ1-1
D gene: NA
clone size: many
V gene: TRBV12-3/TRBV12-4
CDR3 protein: CASSLNRAEAFF
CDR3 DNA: TGTGCCAGCAGTTTAAACAGGGCAGAAGCTTTCTTT

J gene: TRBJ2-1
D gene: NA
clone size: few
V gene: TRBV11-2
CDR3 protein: CASSLEPGGTYNEQFF
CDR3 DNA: TGTGCCAGCAGCTTAGAGCCCGGGGGAACTTACAATGAGCAGTTCTTC

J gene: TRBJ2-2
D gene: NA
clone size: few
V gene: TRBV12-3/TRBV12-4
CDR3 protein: CASRLPSSATRPNTGELFF
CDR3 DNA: TGTGCCAGCAGACTCCCTTCATCGGCAACGCGTCCGAACACCGGGGAGCTGTTTTTT

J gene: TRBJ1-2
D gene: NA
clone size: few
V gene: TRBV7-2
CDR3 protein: CASSLVYGAETRYGYTF
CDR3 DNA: TGTGCCAGCAGCTTAGTGTATGGTGCAGAGACTCGCTATGGCTACACCTTC

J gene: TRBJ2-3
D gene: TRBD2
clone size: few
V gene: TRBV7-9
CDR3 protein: CASSLDTSGLTDTQYF
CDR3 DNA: TGTGCCAGCAGCTTAGATACTAGCGGCCTCACAGATACGCAGTATTTT

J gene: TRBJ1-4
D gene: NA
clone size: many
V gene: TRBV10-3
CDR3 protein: CAISDGGRYEKLFF
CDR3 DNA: TGTGCCATCAGTGACGGGGGTCGGTATGAAAAACTGTTTTTT

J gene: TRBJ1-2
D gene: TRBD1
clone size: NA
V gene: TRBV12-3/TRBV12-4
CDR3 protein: CASSLGDSSPRVYGYTF
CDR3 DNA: TGTGCCAGCAGTTTGGGGGACAGCTCTCCAAGGGTCTATGGCTACACCTTC

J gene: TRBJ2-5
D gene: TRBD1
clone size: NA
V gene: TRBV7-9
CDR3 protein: CASSLGQGHTDGVTQYF
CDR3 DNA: TGTGCCAGCAGCTTGGGACAGGGACATACCGACGGGGTGACCCAGTACTTC

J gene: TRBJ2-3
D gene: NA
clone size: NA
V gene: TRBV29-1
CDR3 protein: CSVRKPGQGYTDTQYF
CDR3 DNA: TGCAGCGTCCGGAAACCGGGACAAGGCTACACAGATACGCAGTATTTT

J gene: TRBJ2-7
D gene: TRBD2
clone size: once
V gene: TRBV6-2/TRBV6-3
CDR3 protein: CASSFPGTSGRNEQYF
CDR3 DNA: TGTGCCAGCAGTTTCCCCGGGACTAGCGGGAGAAACGAGCAGTACTTC

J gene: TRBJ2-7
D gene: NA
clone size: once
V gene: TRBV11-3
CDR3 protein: CASRARGGQDREQQYF
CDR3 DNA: TGTGCCAGTCGGGCCAGGGGGGGACAGGACCGGGAACAGCAGTACTTC